A selection of T cell receptor beta chains follows, all from one sample in a study of lymphopenia after photon versus proton radiotherapy. TCRdb keeps only in-frame clones here, not all; method: immunoSEQ multiplex PCR. Among 37,000 or so clones listed, 85% to 90% were seen once. This sample comprised peripheral blood, obtained from a patient treated with photon-based radiotherapy. These receptors all come from a man aged 45 to 65 with gastric cancer. Both conserved end residues are part of each CDR3. The D gene is left open where the match is weak. Some rows have no size entry. The others give once, few or many, or a class for an expanded clone.

d_call	v_call	clone_size	cdr3_length	j_call	cdr3_aa	cdr3_nt
NA	TRBV14	NA	14	TRBJ2-2	CASSPRRGTGELFF	TGTGCCAGCAGCCCCAGGAGGGGAACCGGGGAGCTGTTTTTT
NA	TRBV9	NA	13	TRBJ1-1	CASSLDVNTEAFF	TGTGCCAGCAGCCTGGATGTGAACACTGAAGCTTTCTTT
NA	TRBV5-6	NA	11	TRBJ1-2	CASSLDYGYTF	TGTGCCAGCAGCTTGGACTATGGCTACACCTTC
TRBD1	TRBV19	NA	15	TRBJ2-5	CASSIRQGASETQYF	TGTGCCAGTAGTATCCGACAGGGCGCCTCGGAGACCCAGTACTTC
NA	TRBV28	NA	11	TRBJ2-7	CASSSNHEQYF	TGTGCCAGCAGTAGTAATCACGAGCAGTACTTC
TRBD2	TRBV5-4	NA	17	TRBJ2-1	CASSLAAGRHSYNEQFF	TGTGCCAGCAGCTTGGCAGCGGGACGACACTCCTACAATGAGCAGTTCTTC
TRBD1	TRBV2	few	14	TRBJ1-4	CASTRQGGNEKLFF	TGTGCCAGCACCCGACAGGGGGGTAATGAAAAACTGTTTTTT
NA	TRBV28	NA	16	TRBJ2-7	CASTEGRAAGTYEQYF	TGTGCCAGCACCGAGGGACGCGCGGCCGGTACCTACGAGCAGTACTTC
NA	TRBV5-1	NA	17	TRBJ2-3	CASSLFSAGFNGDTQYF	TGCGCCAGCAGCTTGTTTTCGGCGGGATTCAACGGAGATACGCAGTATTTT
NA	TRBV25-1	few	13	TRBJ2-1	CASSVLAKGEQFF	TGTGCCAGCAGTGTACTTGCTAAGGGTGAGCAGTTCTTC
NA	TRBV6-4	NA	14	TRBJ2-5	CASRRDAAQETQYF	TGTGCCAGCAGACGGGATGCGGCACAAGAGACCCAGTACTTC
TRBD1	TRBV27	NA	15	TRBJ1-1	CASSSENRGETEAFF	TGTGCCAGCAGTTCAGAGAACAGGGGGGAGACTGAAGCTTTCTTT
NA	TRBV2	NA	14	TRBJ2-1	CASNQRQTYNEQFF	TGTGCCAGCAACCAGCGCCAAACCTACAATGAGCAGTTCTTC
NA	TRBV6-7	NA	15	TRBJ2-4	CASTKEGGRGNIQYF	TGTGCCAGCACTAAAGAAGGGGGCCGGGGGAACATTCAGTACTTC
TRBD1	TRBV5-1	NA	16	TRBJ2-1	CASSLPTGTGQDEQFF	TGCGCCAGCAGCCTACCGACAGGGACGGGGCAGGATGAGCAGTTCTTC
NA	TRBV29-1	once	13	TRBJ2-7	CRDEWSGNYEQYF	TGCAGGGACGAATGGTCCGGGAACTACGAGCAGTACTTC
TRBD2	TRBV12-5	once	18	TRBJ2-7	CASGLALLGLAGGREQYF	TGTGCTAGTGGTTTGGCCCTCTTGGGGCTAGCGGGAGGTCGCGAGCAGTACTTC
NA	TRBV4-3	medium-sized	13	TRBJ1-5	CASSQDDTQPQHF	TGCGCCAGCAGCCAAGATGACACACAGCCCCAGCATTTT
TRBD1	TRBV19	once	15	TRBJ2-6	CASSTTGAGANVLTF	TGTGCCAGTAGTACCACAGGGGCTGGGGCCAACGTCCTGACTTTC
TRBD2	TRBV6-5	NA	16	TRBJ2-3	CASSYSTGLGVDTQYF	TGTGCCAGCAGTTACTCCACGGGACTAGGGGTAGATACGCAGTATTTT
NA	TRBV5-4	NA	16	TRBJ2-1	CASSPARGGGLHEQFF	TGTGCCAGCAGCCCCGCCAGGGGGGGAGGGCTGCATGAGCAGTTCTTC
NA	TRBV4-1	NA	16	TRBJ1-1	CASSQETGRGNTEAFF	TGCGCCAGCAGCCAAGAAACGGGGAGGGGGAACACTGAAGCTTTCTTT
TRBD1	TRBV4-3	NA	14	TRBJ2-7	CASSPGTGTYEQYF	TGCGCCAGCAGCCCTGGGACAGGGACCTACGAGCAGTACTTC
NA	TRBV19	NA	16	TRBJ1-1	CASSTQGFKANTEAFF	TGTGCCAGTAGTACCCAGGGATTCAAGGCGAACACTGAAGCTTTCTTT
TRBD1	TRBV28	NA	16	TRBJ2-5	CASSLEGQGGLETQYF	TGTGCCAGCAGTTTAGAGGGACAGGGCGGATTAGAGACCCAGTACTTC
NA	TRBV10-3	NA	15	TRBJ1-5	CAISEVGVTSQPQHF	TGTGCCATCAGTGAGGTCGGGGTGACGAGTCAGCCCCAGCATTTT
TRBD2	TRBV9	NA	17	TRBJ2-3	CASSVGVTSGKTDTQYF	TGTGCCAGCAGCGTAGGAGTAACTAGCGGGAAGACAGATACGCAGTATTTT
TRBD2	TRBV7-6	NA	18	TRBJ2-7	CASSSQGLAGGLSYEQYF	TGTGCCAGCAGCTCCCAAGGTCTAGCGGGAGGACTCTCCTACGAGCAGTACTTC
NA	TRBV11-3	NA	13	TRBJ2-1	CASSLVANNEQFF	TGTGCCAGCAGCTTAGTAGCAAACAATGAGCAGTTCTTC
TRBD2	TRBV5-7	NA	16	TRBJ2-2	CASRQTLAGVAGELFF	TGTGCCAGCAGACAGACACTAGCGGGAGTTGCCGGGGAGCTGTTTTTT
NA	TRBV10-3	NA	14	TRBJ2-1	CAISRQSSYNEQFF	TGTGCCATCAGTCGACAGAGCTCCTACAATGAGCAGTTCTTC
TRBD1	TRBV7-2	NA	13	TRBJ1-1	CASSLNRGTEAFF	TGTGCCAGCAGCTTAAACAGGGGCACTGAAGCTTTCTTT
TRBD2	TRBV15	NA	14	TRBJ2-7	CATSSASGPYEQYF	TGTGCCACCAGCAGCGCTAGCGGGCCTTACGAGCAGTACTTC
NA	TRBV5-6	NA	15	TRBJ2-4	CASSLTGRAKNIQYF	TGTGCCAGCAGCTTGACTGGGAGAGCCAAAAACATTCAGTACTTC
NA	TRBV14	NA	16	TRBJ2-7	CASSHSPTGRQNEQYF	TGTGCCAGCAGCCATAGCCCGACAGGGAGGCAGAACGAGCAGTACTTC
NA	TRBV5-5	NA	12	TRBJ2-7	CASSSPGYEQYF	TGTGCCAGCAGCTCCCCAGGGTACGAGCAGTACTTC
NA	TRBV30	NA	14	TRBJ2-3	CAWSDGRGTDTQYF	TGTGCCTGGAGTGACGGGAGAGGCACAGATACGCAGTATTTT
NA	TRBV7-6	NA	14	TRBJ2-1	CASSLGLPGNEQFF	TGTGCCAGCAGCTTAGGACTACCCGGCAATGAGCAGTTCTTC
NA	TRBV29-1	NA	14	TRBJ1-4	CNAPPDGLNEKLFF	TGCAACGCCCCACCGGACGGATTAAATGAAAAACTGTTTTTT
TRBD2	TRBV9	NA	16	TRBJ2-4	CASSSEREAVKNIQYF	TGTGCCAGCAGCTCGGAGCGGGAGGCAGTCAAAAACATTCAGTACTTC